Following are 30 T cell receptor beta chains from one sample sequenced in a study of pediatric ulcerative colitis. The protocol was immunoSEQ multiplex PCR, while the TCRdb copy is restricted to in-frame clones and leaves out a portion. The sample carries 8,500 to 13,000 clones, 80% to 90% recorded once. Rectal tissue came from one to two pinch biopsies taken at colonoscopy. Sequences were obtained from gut tissue. The origin of the receptors is a girl aged 5-17 years who was a control in a study of pediatric ulcerative colitis.

The V call is TRBV9, the J call TRBJ1-5; tentative D call: TRBD1 (5 bases). V shed 2 bases and J shed 3 bases, with 9 bases lying between them. Looked up from germline, CDR1 is SGDLS and CDR2 is YYNGEE. CDR3 length equals 14 residues. The CDR3 region has the DNA TGTGCCAGCAGCGTCGGACAAAACAATCAGCCCCAGCATTTT. This codes for CASSVGQNNQPQHF.

V and J are TRBV10-3 and TRBJ1-4; D remains ambiguous. The CDR3 is 13 amino acids. Germline V gene data show CDR1 as ENHRY and CDR2 as SYGVKD. The V end lost 6 bases, the J end lost 0 bases, and 5 bases lay between the germline ends. The CDR3: CAISQSTNEKLFF. CDR3 nucleotides: TGTGCCATCAGCCAATCAACTAATGAAAAACTGTTTTTT.

The chain carries TRBV27 and TRBJ2-7; unclear D gene. Looked up from germline, CDR1 is MNHEY and CDR2 is SMNVEV (reference sequence). Trimming cost V 6 bases and J 3 bases, with 15 bases left between them. The CDR3 extends over 14 amino acids. This chain's CDR3 is CASSPLIEGYEQYF. CDR3 bases: TGTGCCAGCAGCCCCTTAATCGAAGGCTACGAGCAGTACTTC.

The V call is TRBV14, the J call TRBJ2-5, with D possibly being TRBD2 (5 bases). CDR1 is SGHDN, CDR2 FVKESK, per germline. Trimming shortened V by 1 base and J by 1 base, and 13 bases separated the two germline ends. This CDR3 is 16 amino acids long. The CDR3 DNA reads TGTGCCAGCAGCCAAGGTTCTAGCCCGCCCCAAGAGACCCAGTACTTC. Amino acid sequence: CASSQGSSPPQETQYF.

V is TRBV6-1 and J is TRBJ2-2; D ambiguous. Germline CDR1 and CDR2: MNHNS and SASEGT. There are 13 residues in the CDR3. With 6 bases removed from V and 5 bases from J, the gap between germline ends came to 10 bases. CDR3 in amino acids: CASSPTRTGELFF. The CDR3 DNA sequence: TGTGCCAGCAGCCCGACGCGAACCGGGGAGCTGTTTTTT.

V and J are TRBV10-2 and TRBJ2-3; 9 nucleotides match TRBD2. Germline lookup yields CDR1 WSHSY and CDR2 SAAADI. The trim removed 5 bases at V and 7 bases at J, leaving 4 bases unmatched. The CDR3 loop spans 13 amino acids. The chain's CDR3 is CASSPGLAYTQYF. CDR3 sequence (DNA): TGCGCCAGCAGTCCGGGACTAGCTTATACGCAGTATTTT.

CDR3 bases: TGTGCCAGCAGCCGTGCAGCCTCCTACGAGCAGTACTTC. Its protein is CASSRAASYEQYF. The chain uses TRBV7-6 and TRBJ2-7; no clear D. This CDR3 is built from 13 residues. V shed 5 bases and J shed 0 bases, with 8 bases lying between them. CDR1 SGHVS and CDR2 FNYEAQ come from the germline V gene.

J is TRBJ1-1 and V is TRBV11-3, with 8 nucleotides matching TRBD1. The CDR3 contains 16 residues. V shed 4 bases and J 10 bases; nucleotides not matched to a gene: 17. Germline V gene sequence: CDR1 SGHNT, CDR2 YENEEA. CDR3 sequence: CASSSGGLDGNSRAFF. CDR3 coding DNA: TGTGCCAGCAGCTCAGGGGGCTTAGACGGAAACTCCCGAGCTTTCTTT.

This clone was detected only a few times. As DNA, the CDR3 is TGTGCCAGCGGACCCAGGGGGGGCTATGGCTACACCTTC. This translates into CASGPRGGYGYTF. The V call is TRBV27, the J call TRBJ1-2; 7 positions match TRBD1. The CDR3 totals 13 residues. With V trimmed by 8 bases and J by 4 bases, 7 bases remained unmatched. Germline assignment: CDR1 MNHEY and CDR2 SMNVEV (reference sequence).

V usage is TRBV6-6 and J usage is TRBJ1-4, with D perhaps matching TRBD1 (6 bases). This CDR3 is built from 12 residues. The V and J ends lost 6 bases and 8 bases respectively, with 10 bases between them. CDR1 is MNHNY, CDR2 SVGAGI, per germline (reference sequence). CDR3 residues: CASRSDREKLFF. DNA of the CDR3: TGTGCCAGCAGATCCGACAGGGAAAAACTGTTTTTT.

V usage is TRBV2 and J usage is TRBJ2-3; TRBD1 is a possible D gene (8 bases). Germline loops: CDR1 SNHLY, CDR2 FYNNEI. This CDR3 has 13 residues. V dropped 9 bases and J dropped 5 bases, with 15 bases sitting between them. The CDR3 here is CASKQGEGDTQYF. CDR3 bases: TGTGCCAGTAAACAGGGGGAGGGAGATACGCAGTATTTT.

The V and J genes are TRBV10-3 and TRBJ2-1; 8 nucleotides align to TRBD2. Germline V lookup: CDR1 ENHRY, CDR2 SYGVKD. The CDR3 covers 15 residues. Unmatched junction bases numbered 8, after V lost 8 bases and J lost 2 bases. CDR3 amino acids: CAISGSTSAYNEQFF. Here the CDR3 DNA reads TGTGCCATCTCCGGGTCGACTAGCGCCTACAATGAGCAGTTCTTC.

J is TRBJ2-1 and V is TRBV5-4; 8 positions match TRBD2. This CDR3 region has 15 residues. V lost 4 bases and J lost 3; bases outside the gene matches: 6. Germline CDR1 reads SGHNT; CDR2 reads YYREEE (reference sequence). CDR3 in DNA: TGTGCCAGCAGCAATGGACTAGCTGGCTACAATGAGCAGTTCTTC. Translation: CASSNGLAGYNEQFF.

The V gene is TRBV19, the J gene TRBJ1-4; weak D call: TRBD1 (5 bases). This CDR3 spans 15 amino acids. In germline, CDR1 is LNHDA, CDR2 SQIVND (reference sequence). V shed 8 bases and J shed 6 bases, with 19 bases lying between them. CDR3: CASSRNRDGYEKLFF. The CDR3 DNA is TGTGCCAGTTCACGCAACCGGGACGGATATGAAAAACTGTTTTTT.

This sequence joins TRBV9 and TRBJ1-1; D might be TRBD1 (5 bases). This CDR3 is 16 amino acids long. Trimming stripped 4 bases from V and 3 bases from J, with 19 bases between. CDR1 is SGDLS and CDR2 is YYNGEE in the germline V gene. CDR3 sequence reads: CASSPNRGGEDTEAFF. In DNA form, the CDR3 reads TGTGCCAGCAGCCCCAACCGCGGGGGAGAAGACACTGAAGCTTTCTTT.

This clone was observed a handful of times. The chain couples TRBV30 to TRBJ1-2, with D possibly being TRBD1 (5 bases). Germline V CDR1 and CDR2: GTSNPN, SVGIG (reference sequence). The CDR3 is 13 amino acids. Trimming took off 2 bases at V and 3 bases at J, with 10 bases between the two ends. The CDR3: CAWSPGTYYGYTF. The CDR3 nucleotides read TGTGCCTGGAGTCCCGGGACTTACTATGGCTACACCTTC.

The rearrangement joins TRBV7-9 to TRBJ2-7, with a tentative D call TRBD1 (6 bases). The CDR3 consists of 15 residues. From germline, CDR1 is SEHNR and CDR2 FQNEAQ (reference sequence). Trimming cost V 4 bases and J 2 bases, with 15 bases left between them. CDR3 sequence (DNA): TGTGCCAGCAGCTACGCGGAACAGGGTACCTACGAGCAGTACTTC. The encoded protein is CASSYAEQGTYEQYF.

The chain carries TRBV7-2 and TRBJ1-5, with D possibly being TRBD1 (6 bases). CDR1 is SGHTA, CDR2 FQGNSA, per germline. V lost 5 bases and J lost 4, with 24 bases in between. The CDR3 length is 18 residues. The CDR3 loop reads CASSLRALGQIHNQPQHF. In DNA, the CDR3 is TGTGCCAGCAGCCTTAGGGCCCTCGGACAGATCCATAATCAGCCCCAGCATTTT. The variable domain in full, completed from reference TRBV7-2 and TRBJ1-5, reads GAGVSQSPSNKVTEKGKDVELRCDPISGHTALYWYRQSLGQGLEFLIYFQGNSAPDKSGLPSDRFSAERTGGSVSTLTIQRTQQEDSAVYLCASSLRALGQIHNQPQHFGDGTRLSIL.

This clone was counted only a few times. The chain carries TRBV19 and TRBJ1-3, with D uncertain. V was pared by 3 bases and J by 4 bases, with 13 bases between. Germline V gene sequence: CDR1 LNHDA, CDR2 SQIVND (reference sequence). This CDR3 region has 15 residues. For the CDR3, the DNA is TGTGCCAGTAGTATTCGCGAGGTGTCGGGAAACACCATATATTTT. Its translation is CASSIREVSGNTIYF.

This clone was detected a few times. The rearrangement links TRBV7-8 to TRBJ2-1; 8 bases are shared with TRBD2. CDR1 and CDR2 (germline): SGHVS, FQNEAQ. The CDR3 consists of 15 residues. V shed 5 bases and J 3 bases; nucleotides not matched to a gene: 6. CDR3 in DNA: TGTGCCAGCAGCCCTAGCAGCGGGGGCTACAATGAGCAGTTCTTC. It codes for CASSPSSGGYNEQFF. Complete variable domain (other parts from reference TRBV7-8 and TRBJ2-1): GAGVSQSPRYKVAKRGQDVALRCDPISGHVSLFWYQQALGQGPEFLTYFQNEAQLDKSGLPSDRFFAERPEGSVSTLKIQRTQQEDSAVYLCASSPSSGGYNEQFFGPGTRLTVL.

This chain connects TRBV5-1 to TRBJ2-5; 8 positions agree with TRBD1. The V segment lost 4 bases and the J segment 4 bases; nucleotides outside the gene matches: 3. CDR1 and CDR2 from the germline V gene are SGHRS and YFSETQ. The CDR3 contains 13 residues. CDR3 amino acids: CASSPDRVETQYF. CDR3 DNA sequence: TGCGCCAGCAGCCCGGACAGGGTAGAGACCCAGTACTTC.

The chain combines TRBV13 with TRBJ2-5; D is uncertain. Germline CDR1 reads PRHDT; CDR2 reads FYEKMQ (reference sequence). Trimming pared 2 bases from V and 4 bases from J, leaving 17 bases between. CDR3 length: 16 amino acids. The CDR3 is CASSLRLEMSRETQYF. The CDR3 region has the DNA TGTGCCAGCAGCTTACGGCTAGAGATGAGCAGAGAGACCCAGTACTTC.

The chain couples TRBV9 to TRBJ2-3, with TRBD2 matching over 9 bases. After removal of 3 bases from V and 4 bases from J, the junction contained 6 bases not matched to a gene. The CDR3 has 15 residues. From germline, CDR1 is SGDLS and CDR2 YYNGEE. CDR3 nucleotide sequence: TGTGCCAGCAGCGAGTATAGCGGGAGCTCAGATACGCAGTATTTT. Translated: CASSEYSGSSDTQYF.

The chain carries TRBV9 and TRBJ2-1, with 9 nucleotides matching TRBD1. In germline, CDR1 is SGDLS, CDR2 YYNGEE. V lost 0 bases, J lost 2 bases, and 0 bases stayed unmatched. This CDR3 has 15 amino acids. The CDR3 coding sequence is TGTGCCAGCAGCGTAGGACAGGGGGCCTACAATGAGCAGTTCTTC. Translation: CASSVGQGAYNEQFF.

A note on this clone: One end of the junction varies from germline; a read error may be responsible. This chain links TRBV29-1 with TRBJ2-7, with TRBD2 as a possible D gene (5 bases). CDR3 length: 12 residues. Per germline, CDR1 SQVTM and CDR2 ANQGSEA. The CDR3 spells CSVEGSLNEQYF. In nucleotides, the CDR3 is TGCAGCGTCGAAGGGAGTCTTAACGAGCAGTACTTC.

V and J are TRBV10-2 and TRBJ2-1, with D possibly matching TRBD2 (10 bases). Trimming took 4 bases from V and 7 from J, leaving 29 bases between them. CDR1 and CDR2 (germline): WSHSY, SAAADI. This CDR3 is 19 amino acids long. CDR3 DNA sequence: TGCGCCAGCAGTGCCCCACAGGGGGCTGGTAGCGGGAGGCTTAATGAGCAGTTCTTC. This codes for CASSAPQGAGSGRLNEQFF.

V gene TRBV9 combines with J gene TRBJ2-1, with a weak D call TRBD2 (7 bases). Germline CDR1 SGDLS, CDR2 YYNGEE. Trimming left V 0 bases short and J 3 bases short, with 13 bases between. The CDR3 is made up of 16 amino acids. The CDR3 DNA sequence: TGTGCCAGCAGCGTAGAGGGGGGGAACGTCTACAATGAGCAGTTCTTC. Its protein product is CASSVEGGNVYNEQFF.

The J gene is TRBJ1-5, the V gene TRBV5-5, with D maybe TRBD1 (5 bases). The CDR3 is 15 residues long. Germline loops: CDR1 SGHKS, CDR2 YYEKEE (reference sequence). Between the trimmed V and J ends, which lost 3 bases and 5 bases, there was a span of 15 bases. The CDR3 loop is CASSSAPRVHQPQHF. The CDR3 coding sequence is TGTGCCAGCAGCTCGGCCCCCAGGGTCCATCAGCCCCAGCATTTT.

The gene calls are TRBV19 and TRBJ2-5, with D maybe TRBD1 (6 bases). CDR1 is LNHDA and CDR2 is SQIVND in the germline V gene (reference sequence). The V end was cut by 5 bases, the J end by 4 bases, with 20 bases between. CDR3 length: 16 residues. The CDR3 sequence is CASSLSRTDLGETQYF. CDR3 bases: TGTGCCAGTAGTTTATCAAGGACAGACCTCGGAGAGACCCAGTACTTC.

The V gene is TRBV30, the J gene TRBJ1-1, with D tentatively TRBD1 (5 bases). The CDR3 has 12 amino acids. Trimming left V 8 bases short and J 3 bases short, with 13 bases between. Germline lookup yields CDR1 GTSNPN and CDR2 SVGIG (reference sequence). The CDR3: CAGELGDTEAFF. CDR3 bases: TGTGCCGGGGAGTTGGGGGACACTGAAGCTTTCTTT.